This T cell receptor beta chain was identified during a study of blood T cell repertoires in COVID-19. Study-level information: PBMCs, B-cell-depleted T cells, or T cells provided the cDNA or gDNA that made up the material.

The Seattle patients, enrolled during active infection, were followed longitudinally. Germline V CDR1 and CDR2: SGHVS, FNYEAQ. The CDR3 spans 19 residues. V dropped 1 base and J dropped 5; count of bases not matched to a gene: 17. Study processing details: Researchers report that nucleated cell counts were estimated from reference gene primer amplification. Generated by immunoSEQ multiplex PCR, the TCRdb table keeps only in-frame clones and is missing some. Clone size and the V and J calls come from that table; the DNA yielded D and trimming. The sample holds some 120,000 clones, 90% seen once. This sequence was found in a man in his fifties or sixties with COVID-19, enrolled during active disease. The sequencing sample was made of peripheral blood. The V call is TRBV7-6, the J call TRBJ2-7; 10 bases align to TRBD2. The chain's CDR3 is CASSLVRSASGSPSHEQYF. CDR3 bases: TGTGCCAGCAGCTTAGTTCGTTCGGCTAGCGGGAGTCCGTCTCACGAGCAGTACTTC.